Each of the 23 T cell receptor beta chains below was sequenced from the same sample in a study of T cell responses to AZD1222 COVID-19 vaccine. Sequenced by immunoSEQ multiplex PCR; TCRdb stores in-frame clones only, minus some. The table records 150,000 or so clones, 93% of them present only once. This specimen was peripheral blood, taken on day 0 of AZD1222 vaccination. These receptors came from an adult in good health.

This chain uses TRBV7-9 with TRBJ2-1; D may be TRBD2 (6 bases). From germline, CDR1 is SEHNR and CDR2 FQNEAQ (reference sequence). This CDR3 contains 12 residues. The CDR3 sequence: CSHQTGDDEQFF. CDR3 in DNA: TGTTCGCATCAGACGGGGGATGATGAGCAGTTCTTC.

The V and J genes are TRBV4-3 and TRBJ2-1; 9 bases are shared with TRBD1. The CDR3 sequence is 16 residues long. V was pared by 0 bases and J by 3 bases, with 3 bases of the junction left unmatched. Per germline, CDR1 LGHNA and CDR2 YSLEER. The CDR3 nucleotides are TGCGCCAGCAGCCAAGAAACAGGGGGCTACTACAATGAGCAGTTCTTC. Translating gives CASSQETGGYYNEQFF.

The chain employs TRBV29-1 and TRBJ2-7; no firm D call. The CDR3 is 11 amino acids. The germline CDR1 and CDR2 sequences are SQVTM and ANQGSEA. The V and J ends lost 6 bases and 1 base respectively, with 7 bases between them. CDR3 residues: CSVGASYEQYF. CDR3 bases: TGCAGCGTGGGTGCATCCTACGAGCAGTACTTC.

The CDR3 here is CASSGWTGGGETQYF. CDR3 bases: TGTGCCAGCAGTGGGTGGACAGGGGGAGGTGAGACCCAGTACTTC. This chain uses TRBV2 with TRBJ2-5, with 10 bases that match TRBD1. CDR1 and CDR2 (germline): SNHLY, FYNNEI. V was pared by 4 bases and J by 5 bases, with 7 bases of the junction left unmatched. The CDR3 has 15 residues.

This clone counts as medium-sized (0.01 to 0.1%). The J gene is TRBJ1-6, the V gene TRBV6-6, with D perhaps matching TRBD1 (5 bases). Trimming cost V 0 bases and J 3 bases, with 6 bases left between them. The CDR3 is 15 amino acids. CDR1 is MNHNY and CDR2 is SVGAGI in the germline V gene (reference sequence). CDR3 region: CASSYSGGYNSPLHF. The CDR3 nucleotides are TGTGCCAGCAGTTACTCTGGGGGCTATAATTCACCCCTCCACTTT.

The chain has TRBV30 and TRBJ1-5; D is undetermined. The V end was cut by 1 base, the J end by 4 bases, with 11 bases between. CDR3 length equals 14 residues. The V gene's germline CDR1 is GTSNPN and CDR2 SVGIG (reference sequence). CDR3 sequence reads: CAWSGGSPNQPQHF. The CDR3 nucleotides are TGTGCCTGGAGTGGAGGAAGCCCTAATCAGCCCCAGCATTTT.

The rearrangement uses TRBV27 and TRBJ1-2; unclear D gene. The CDR3 runs to 13 residues. V was clipped by 3 bases and J by 6 bases, with 11 bases between them. Germline values: CDR1 MNHEY, CDR2 SMNVEV (reference sequence). Written as DNA, the CDR3 is TGTGCCAGCAGTTTTTACCCCGGGGATGGCTACACCTTC. Amino acids: CASSFYPGDGYTF.

The chain carries TRBV28 and TRBJ1-2; no clear D gene. Trimming shortened V by 4 bases and J by 4 bases, and 10 bases separated the two germline ends. CDR1 and CDR2 (germline): MDHEN, SYDVKM. This CDR3 comprises 13 residues. The CDR3 spells CASSSGYVYGYTF. The CDR3 DNA follows: TGTGCCAGCAGTTCCGGATACGTCTATGGCTACACCTTC.

The V call is TRBV7-2, the J call TRBJ1-1; unclear D gene. This CDR3 is built from 16 residues. Germline lookup yields CDR1 SGHTA and CDR2 FQGNSA. V was trimmed by 1 base and J by 0 bases, leaving 12 bases between them. The CDR3, as DNA: TGTGCCAGCAGCTTAGTTGGGATAACATTGAACACTGAAGCTTTCTTT. This encodes CASSLVGITLNTEAFF.

This chain links TRBV7-2 with TRBJ1-4; a possible D gene is TRBD1 (5 bases). Germline loops: CDR1 SGHTA, CDR2 FQGNSA. Between the trimmed V and J ends, which lost 5 bases and 7 bases, there was a span of 11 bases. The CDR3 spans 13 residues. The CDR3 DNA is TGTGCCAGCAGCCCCAGGGCCATTGAAAAACTGTTTTTT. Encoded protein: CASSPRAIEKLFF. Complete variable domain (other parts from reference TRBV7-2 and TRBJ1-4): GAGVSQSPSNKVTEKGKDVELRCDPISGHTALYWYRQSLGQGLEFLIYFQGNSAPDKSGLPSDRFSAERTGGSVSTLTIQRTQQEDSAVYLCASSPRAIEKLFFGSGTQLSVL.

The chain carries TRBV5-1 and TRBJ1-6; D is unclear. Germline V gene lookup returns CDR1 SGHRS and CDR2 YFSETQ. V was cut by 4 bases and J by 9 bases, with 17 bases left in between. The CDR3 runs 15 residues. This CDR3 reads CASSPQVQPLSPLHF. CDR3 nucleotide sequence: TGCGCCAGCAGCCCTCAGGTACAACCACTTTCACCCCTCCACTTT.

The rearrangement joins TRBV19 to TRBJ2-5, with a possible D match to TRBD2 (7 bases). The CDR3 runs 14 residues. Germline CDR1 LNHDA, CDR2 SQIVND (reference sequence). V was trimmed by 5 bases and J by 5 bases, leaving 15 bases between them. The CDR3 here is CASSWGGDTETQYF. CDR3 bases: TGTGCCAGTAGTTGGGGGGGCGATACCGAGACCCAGTACTTC.

V usage is TRBV6-1 and J usage is TRBJ1-3; TRBD1 matches at 7 bases. Looked up from germline, CDR1 is MNHNS and CDR2 is SASEGT. Losses at the gene ends were 0 bases for V and 7 bases for J; bases not matched to a gene: 3. The CDR3 runs 14 residues. The CDR3 sequence: CASSEAGRGNTIYF. The CDR3 nucleotides are TGTGCCAGCAGTGAAGCGGGCAGGGGGAACACCATATATTTT.

This chain joins TRBV18 and TRBJ1-2; the D gene is possibly TRBD1 (6 bases). Germline-derived CDR1 and CDR2 are KGHSH and LQKENI. Trimming took off 3 bases at V and 2 bases at J, with 13 bases between the two ends. The CDR3 is 15 residues long. The CDR3 DNA is TGTGCCAGCTCACCGGGAGACAGGCCGAACTATGGCTACACCTTC. This encodes CASSPGDRPNYGYTF.

The gene calls are TRBV3-1 (or the pseudogene TRBV3-2) and TRBJ1-5; D is possibly TRBD1 (5 bases). CDR1 and CDR2 (germline): LGHDT, YNNKEL (reference sequence). This CDR3 comprises 14 residues. V was shortened by 0 bases and J by 7 bases, with 10 bases between the two germline ends. CDR3 loop: CASSQEGRDQPQHF. The CDR3 coding sequence is TGTGCCAGCAGCCAAGAAGGAAGGGACCAGCCCCAGCATTTT.

The CDR3 coding sequence is TGTGCCAGCAGTTGGACGCGGGTGATCGAGCAGTACTTC. This codes for CASSWTRVIEQYF. This sequence joins TRBV6-2 or TRBV6-3 and TRBJ2-7, with D possibly being TRBD2 (5 bases). The CDR3 is 13 residues long. V shed 4 bases and J shed 6 bases, with 13 bases lying between them. From germline, CDR1 is MNHEY and CDR2 SVGEGT.

V usage is TRBV12-3 or TRBV12-4 and J usage is TRBJ2-2; no clear D gene. The CDR3 runs 11 residues. The ends were cut back, 6 bases at V and 8 bases at J, with 7 bases in the middle. The CDR3 DNA reads TGTGCCAGCAGCCCTGAAGGGGAGCTGTTTTTT. It encodes CASSPEGELFF.

The count of this clone is one. This chain uses TRBV30 with TRBJ2-2, with D tentatively TRBD1 (6 bases). Deletions cut 3 bases from V and 2 bases from J, with 16 bases between. There are 16 residues in the CDR3. CDR1 is GTSNPN, CDR2 SVGIG, per germline (reference sequence). The CDR3 DNA follows: TGTGCCTGGAGCCCCCTGGGCAGGGGAAACACCGGGGAGCTGTTTTTT. Protein: CAWSPLGRGNTGELFF.

This clone was seen only once. CDR3 region: CASAGPGISEAFF. The CDR3 DNA follows: TGTGCCAGCGCCGGACCGGGAATCTCTGAAGCTTTCTTT. J is TRBJ1-1 and V is TRBV12-3 or TRBV12-4; D is uncertain. The length of the CDR3 is 13 residues. Between the trimmed V and J ends, which lost 8 bases and 6 bases, there was a span of 16 bases.

The V call is TRBV27, the J call TRBJ1-4; D not certain. Trimming shortened V by 6 bases and J by 6 bases, and 11 bases separated the two germline ends. CDR3 length equals 13 residues. Germline V gives CDR1 MNHEY, CDR2 SMNVEV (reference sequence). The CDR3 region is CASSSTSYEKLFF. DNA for the CDR3: TGTGCCAGCAGCTCGACATCTTATGAAAAACTGTTTTTT.

The chain combines TRBV4-1 with TRBJ2-3; 10 positions agree with TRBD2. The CDR3 runs 15 residues. Germline CDR1 and CDR2: MGHRA and YSYEKL. Losses at the gene ends were 3 bases for V and 6 bases for J; bases not matched to a gene: 6. Here the CDR3 reads CASSQERGGRDTQYF. In DNA form, the CDR3 reads TGCGCCAGCAGCCAGGAGCGGGGGGGCCGGGATACGCAGTATTTT.

The chain uses TRBV4-3 and TRBJ1-1; D remains unclear. The V gene lost 3 bases and the J gene lost 2 bases, with 7 bases spanning the gap. Germline V gene sequence: CDR1 LGHNA, CDR2 YSLEER. The CDR3 is 13 residues long. The CDR3 reads CASSQWVNTEAFF. CDR3 DNA: TGCGCCAGCAGCCAGTGGGTAAACACTGAAGCTTTCTTT.

CDR3: CASSSFLHEGYTF. CDR3 in DNA: TGTGCCAGCAGCTCCTTCCTTCATGAGGGCTACACCTTC. The chain recombines TRBV12-3 or TRBV12-4 with TRBJ1-2; no reliable D call. Trimming pared 6 bases from V and 8 bases from J, leaving 16 bases between. This CDR3 has 13 amino acids.